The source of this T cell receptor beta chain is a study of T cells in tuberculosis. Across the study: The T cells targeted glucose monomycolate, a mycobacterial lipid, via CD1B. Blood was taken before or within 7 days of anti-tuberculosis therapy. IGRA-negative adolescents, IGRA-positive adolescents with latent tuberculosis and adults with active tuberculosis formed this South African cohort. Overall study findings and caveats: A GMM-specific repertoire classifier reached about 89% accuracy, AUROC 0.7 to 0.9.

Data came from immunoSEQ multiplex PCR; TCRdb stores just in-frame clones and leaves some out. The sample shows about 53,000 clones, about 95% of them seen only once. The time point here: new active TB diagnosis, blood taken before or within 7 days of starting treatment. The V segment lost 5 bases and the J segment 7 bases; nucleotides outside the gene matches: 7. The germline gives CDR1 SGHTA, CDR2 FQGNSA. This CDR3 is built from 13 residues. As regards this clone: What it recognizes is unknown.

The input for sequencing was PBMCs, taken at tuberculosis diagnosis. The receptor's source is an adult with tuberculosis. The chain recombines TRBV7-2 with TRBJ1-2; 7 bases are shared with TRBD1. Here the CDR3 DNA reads TGTGCCAGCAGCCCAGGGGGAGCGTCTGGCTACACCTTC. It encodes CASSPGGASGYTF.